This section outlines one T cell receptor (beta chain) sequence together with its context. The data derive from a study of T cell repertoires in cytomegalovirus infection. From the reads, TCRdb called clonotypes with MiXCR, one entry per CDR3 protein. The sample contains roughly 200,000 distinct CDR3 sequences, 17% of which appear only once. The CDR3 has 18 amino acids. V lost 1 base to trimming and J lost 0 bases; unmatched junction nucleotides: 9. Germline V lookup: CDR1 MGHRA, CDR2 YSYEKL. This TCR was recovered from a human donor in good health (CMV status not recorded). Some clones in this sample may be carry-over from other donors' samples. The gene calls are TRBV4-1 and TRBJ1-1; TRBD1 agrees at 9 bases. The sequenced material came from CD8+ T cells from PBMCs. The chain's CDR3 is CASSQVGGTGTMNTEAFF. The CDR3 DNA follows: TGCGCCAGCAGCCAAGTGGGCGGGACAGGGACGATGAACACTGAAGCTTTCTTT.